This note documents a single T cell receptor (beta chain) sequence. CDR1 and CDR2 from the germline V gene are DFQATT and SNEGSKA (reference sequence). The CDR3 runs to 15 residues. V lost 0 bases and J lost 0, with 11 bases in between. The data were obtained in a study of T-cell memory formation after mild COVID-19. 5'RACE, which relied on constant-segment primers, yielded TCR alpha and TCR beta cDNA libraries carrying sample barcodes and UMIs. A single record per CDR3 protein comes from TCRdb applying MiXCR to the 5' RACE reads. The table includes some 330,000 distinct CDR3 sequences, roughly 21% detected once.

This receptor was identified in an adult woman who had mild COVID-19 (a few samples of this study predate the infection). Cell type and time point are not known. The sample was PBMCs or a T cell subset sorted from them (not recorded which). V gene TRBV20-1 combines with J gene TRBJ1-2; D is perhaps TRBD1 (6 bases). The CDR3 protein is CSARETGPANYGYTF. Written as DNA, the CDR3 is TGCAGTGCTAGAGAAACAGGGCCCGCTAACTATGGCTACACCTTC.